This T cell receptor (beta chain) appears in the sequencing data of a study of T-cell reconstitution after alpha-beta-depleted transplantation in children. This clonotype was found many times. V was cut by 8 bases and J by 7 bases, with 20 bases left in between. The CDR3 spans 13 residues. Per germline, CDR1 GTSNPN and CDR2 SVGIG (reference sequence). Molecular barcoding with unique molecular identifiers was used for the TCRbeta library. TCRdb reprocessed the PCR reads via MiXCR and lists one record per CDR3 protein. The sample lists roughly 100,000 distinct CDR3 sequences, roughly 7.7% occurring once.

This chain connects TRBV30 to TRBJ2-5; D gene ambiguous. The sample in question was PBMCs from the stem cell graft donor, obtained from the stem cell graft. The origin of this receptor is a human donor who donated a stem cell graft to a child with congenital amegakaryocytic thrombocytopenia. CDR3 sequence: CAHRAQIRGTQYF. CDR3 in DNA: TGTGCCCACCGGGCACAAATCCGAGGGACCCAGTACTTC.